Shown below are 9 T cell receptor beta chains from a single sample sequenced in a study of blood T cell repertoires in COVID-19. Produced via immunoSEQ multiplex PCR; TCRdb's table is partial and in-frame only. The table records some 46,000 clones, 70% to 90% of them present only once. The sequenced sample was peripheral blood. Source of these receptors: a woman of 80 years or more with COVID-19, enrolled during active disease.

The rearrangement uses TRBV5-1 and TRBJ1-2, with a weak D call TRBD1 (6 bases). Trimming cost V 2 bases and J 2 bases, with 7 bases left between them. The CDR3 extends over 13 amino acids. CDR1 and CDR2 (germline): SGHRS, YFSETQ. The CDR3 bases are TGCGCCAGCAGCTTTGGACAGAACTATGGCTACACCTTC. Translation gives CASSFGQNYGYTF.

J is TRBJ2-7 and V is TRBV6-5, with 10 bases aligning to TRBD1. The CDR3 is 13 amino acids. Germline lookup yields CDR1 MNHEY and CDR2 SVGAGI. J was trimmed by 5 bases and V by 6 bases; bases with no gene match: 4. DNA for the CDR3: TGTGCCAGCAGGGGGACAGGGGAGGACGAGCAGTACTTC. Its protein product is CASRGTGEDEQYF.

V gene TRBV6-2 or TRBV6-3 combines with J gene TRBJ2-5; 10 nucleotides agree with TRBD2. CDR3 length: 15 amino acids. The J segment lost 7 bases and the V segment lost 4 bases, leaving 9 bases of the junction unmatched. Germline loops: CDR1 MNHEY, CDR2 SVGEGT. The CDR3, as DNA: TGTGCCAGCAGTTCCCCCGGGACTAGCGACGGGACCCAGTACTTC. Its translation: CASSSPGTSDGTQYF.

The chain carries TRBV28 and TRBJ2-7; the D is unclear. The CDR3 consists of 11 residues. Trimming took 9 bases from V and 2 from J, leaving 8 bases between them. Germline assignment: CDR1 MDHEN and CDR2 SYDVKM. The CDR3: CASSYAYEQYF. The CDR3, as DNA: TGTGCCAGTAGCTACGCCTACGAGCAGTACTTC. The complete variable domain, with remaining parts taken from reference TRBV28 and TRBJ2-7, reads DVKVTQSSRYLVKRTGEKVFLECVQDMDHENMFWYRQDPGLGLRLIYFSYDVKMKEKGDIPEGYSVSREKKERFSLILESASTNQTSMYLCASSYAYEQYFGPGTRLTVT.

This sequence joins TRBV7-3 and TRBJ1-5; D gene ambiguous. CDR3 length: 16 amino acids. Germline V CDR1 and CDR2: SGHTA, FQGTGA. Trimming removed 3 bases from V and 4 bases from J, with 16 bases in between. This CDR3 is CASSFSSPRRNQPQHF. CDR3 bases: TGTGCCAGCAGCTTCAGTTCTCCCCGTCGTAATCAGCCCCAGCATTTT.

The chain uses TRBV6-2 or TRBV6-3 and TRBJ2-7; maybe TRBD2 (6 bases). The CDR3 consists of 12 residues. V lost 6 bases to trimming and J lost 4 bases, with 10 bases between them. CDR1 and CDR2 (germline): MNHEY, SVGEGT. This CDR3 is CASSNSGYEQYF. The CDR3 DNA is TGTGCCAGCAGCAATAGCGGTTACGAGCAGTACTTC.

This sequence joins TRBV5-4 and TRBJ2-3; 9 positions match TRBD2. Germline CDR1 and CDR2: SGHNT and YYREEE (reference sequence). This CDR3 comprises 15 residues. J was trimmed by 2 bases and V by 3 bases; bases with no gene match: 4. CDR3 residues: CASSSRGGDTDTQYF. The CDR3 DNA sequence: TGTGCCAGCAGCTCCCGCGGGGGGGACACAGATACGCAGTATTTT.

A few counts support this clone. This sequence joins TRBV7-8 and TRBJ2-5; TRBD2 matches 7 bases. V shed 2 bases and J 5 bases; nucleotides not matched to a gene: 2. This CDR3 is 13 amino acids long. Germline CDR1 is SGHVS and CDR2 is FQNEAQ. The chain's CDR3 is CASSLWGGETQYF. CDR3 nucleotides: TGTGCCAGCAGCTTATGGGGAGGGGAGACCCAGTACTTC. Variable domain in full (rest from reference TRBV7-8 and TRBJ2-5): GAGVSQSPRYKVAKRGQDVALRCDPISGHVSLFWYQQALGQGPEFLTYFQNEAQLDKSGLPSDRFFAERPEGSVSTLKIQRTQQEDSAVYLCASSLWGGETQYFGPGTRLLVL.

V and J are TRBV7-9 and TRBJ1-1; D possibly corresponds to TRBD1 (6 bases). This CDR3 comprises 15 residues. CDR1 SEHNR and CDR2 FQNEAQ come from the germline V gene (reference sequence). V gave up 5 bases and J gave up 1 base, with 14 bases separating them. CDR3 residues: CASSQSRGRNTEAFF. For the CDR3, the DNA is TGTGCCAGCAGCCAGAGCAGGGGTCGGAACACTGAAGCTTTCTTT.